Following are 20 T cell receptor beta chains from one sample sequenced in a study of technical replicates of blood from several donors (dated 2017 in TCRdb). Library prep was done by the immunoSEQ multiplex PCR assay. TCRdb took over this immuneACCESS table, retaining in-frame rearrangements with V and J assigned. Such tables are incomplete; in checked studies, under half of the missing clones stem from an unresolved V gene, and the remainder is unexplained. In all, the sample holds around 67,000 clones, and nearly 97% of those were seen once. Approximately 0.22% of the sample is held by the ten biggest clonotypes. Sequenced input: T cells isolated from PBMCs. These receptors all stem from a human donor in good health.

V usage is TRBV28 and J usage is TRBJ1-4, with D hard to call. The CDR3 runs to 14 residues. Trimming removed 7 bases from V and 0 bases from J, with 9 bases in between. CDR1 is MDHEN and CDR2 is SYDVKM in the germline V gene. This CDR3 reads CASNWLATNEKLFF. The CDR3 nucleotides are TGTGCCAGCAATTGGCTTGCAACTAATGAAAAACTGTTTTTT.

The V and J genes are TRBV7-9 and TRBJ2-1; 7 bases map to TRBD2. Germline lookup yields CDR1 SEHNR and CDR2 FQNEAQ (reference sequence). The CDR3 extends over 13 amino acids. The V gene end was trimmed by 9 bases and the J gene end by 5 bases; junction bases not matched to a gene: 7. CDR3 region: CASHNGGNNEQFF. CDR3 nucleotides: TGTGCCAGTCACAACGGGGGGAACAATGAGCAGTTCTTC.

V gene TRBV7-9 combines with J gene TRBJ1-1, with 7 positions matching TRBD1. Germline loops: CDR1 SEHNR, CDR2 FQNEAQ (reference sequence). With 5 bases clipped from V and 1 base from J, the junction kept 13 bases outside the gene matches. The CDR3 is 17 residues long. In DNA, the CDR3 is TGTGCCAGCAGCCGATCACCCCTGAGGGGGCGGAACACTGAAGCTTTCTTT. Translating it yields CASSRSPLRGRNTEAFF.

This sequence joins TRBV7-8 and TRBJ2-1; D not certain. CDR3 length equals 13 residues. Deletions cut 5 bases from V and 3 bases from J, with 8 bases between. The germline V gene encodes CDR1 SGHVS and CDR2 FQNEAQ. The CDR3 nucleotides read TGTGCCAGCAGCCCAGGCGTCTACAATGAGCAGTTCTTC. Translated, it gives CASSPGVYNEQFF.

The V call is TRBV7-6, the J call TRBJ2-2; possible D gene TRBD1, 5 bases. Trimming cost V 4 bases and J 7 bases, with 13 bases left between them. This CDR3 has 14 residues. Germline V lookup: CDR1 SGHVS, CDR2 FNYEAQ. The CDR3 nucleotides read TGTGCCAGCAGCTCGGACACTGAGGTCGGGGAGCTGTTTTTT. Protein sequence: CASSSDTEVGELFF.

This rearrangement joins TRBV5-1 to TRBJ2-7, with D possibly being TRBD1 (7 bases). CDR1 and CDR2 from the germline V gene are SGHRS and YFSETQ. Trimming pared 0 bases from V and 3 bases from J, leaving 13 bases between. The CDR3 totals 15 residues. In nucleotides, the CDR3 is TGCGCCAGCAGCTTGGGCTCAGGGGGGATCTACGAGCAGTACTTC. Its translation: CASSLGSGGIYEQYF. Full variable domain (outside the CDR3, taken from reference TRBV5-1 and TRBJ2-7): KAGVTQTPRYLIKTRGQQVTLSCSPISGHRSVSWYQQTPGQGLQFLFEYFSETQRNKGNFPGRFSGRQFSNSRSEMNVSTLELGDSALYLCASSLGSGGIYEQYFGPGTRLTVT.

This rearrangement joins TRBV27 to TRBJ2-5, with 7 bases matching TRBD1. This CDR3 contains 15 residues. Germline V lookup: CDR1 MNHEY, CDR2 SMNVEV (reference sequence). Trimming took 0 bases from V and 5 from J; bases not matched to a gene: 6. CDR3 sequence: CASSLSRQGGETQYF. As DNA, the CDR3 is TGTGCCAGCAGTTTATCAAGACAGGGTGGCGAGACCCAGTACTTC.

The chain is built from TRBV2 and TRBJ1-1; 7 nucleotides align to TRBD1. V lost 10 bases to trimming and J lost 14 bases; unmatched junction nucleotides: 10. The CDR3 totals 10 residues. The germline V gene encodes CDR1 SNHLY and CDR2 FYNNEI. CDR3 coding DNA: TGTGCCATCTCAGGGGGGACTTGCTTCTTT. Its protein is CAISGGTCFF.

The V gene is TRBV6-4, the J gene TRBJ1-5; 7 bases are shared with TRBD1. Germline V lookup: CDR1 MRHNA, CDR2 SNTAGT. Germline trimming cut 2 bases from V and 4 bases from J; bases unmatched to any gene: 8. CDR3 length equals 16 residues. The CDR3 region has the DNA TGTGCCAGCAGTGACGGGGACAGATCGGGGAATCAGCCCCAGCATTTT. Translation: CASSDGDRSGNQPQHF.

This clone was observed once. V is TRBV15 and J is TRBJ1-5; D is unresolved. The germline V and J ends were trimmed by 5 bases and 4 bases, with 9 bases remaining between them. Germline assignment: CDR1 LNHNV and CDR2 YYDKDF (reference sequence). The CDR3 totals 13 residues. The CDR3 is CATSWANNQPQHF. CDR3 coding DNA: TGTGCCACCAGCTGGGCGAATAATCAGCCCCAGCATTTT. Based on the CDR3 plus reference TRBV15 and TRBJ1-5, the full variable domain is DAMVIQNPRYQVTQFGKPVTLSCSQTLNHNVMYWYQQKSSQAPKLLFHYYDKDFNNEADTPDNFQSRRPNTSFCFLDIRSPGLGDTAMYLCATSWANNQPQHFGDGTRLSIL.

The J gene is TRBJ1-3, the V gene TRBV28; D gene ambiguous. This CDR3 is built from 17 residues. Germline lookup yields CDR1 MDHEN and CDR2 SYDVKM. Trimming pared 1 base from V and 2 bases from J, leaving 15 bases between. The CDR3 reads CASSLFMAGLAGNTIYF. In nucleotides, the CDR3 is TGTGCCAGCAGTTTATTTATGGCAGGTCTGGCTGGAAACACCATATATTTT.

The chain is built from TRBV28 and TRBJ2-7; maybe TRBD2 (6 bases). The CDR3 spans 14 residues. Trimming left V 3 bases short and J 0 bases short, with 9 bases between. Looked up from germline, CDR1 is MDHEN and CDR2 is SYDVKM. The CDR3 region is CASSLGRFSYEQYF. In DNA, the CDR3 is TGTGCCAGCAGTTTGGGGAGGTTCTCCTACGAGCAGTACTTC. Full variable domain (remainder filled in from reference TRBV28 and TRBJ2-7): DVKVTQSSRYLVKRTGEKVFLECVQDMDHENMFWYRQDPGLGLRLIYFSYDVKMKEKGDIPEGYSVSREKKERFSLILESASTNQTSMYLCASSLGRFSYEQYFGPGTRLTVT.

The V gene is TRBV19, the J gene TRBJ2-7, with 12 positions matching TRBD1. CDR3 length equals 16 residues. Per the germline V gene, CDR1 is LNHDA and CDR2 is SQIVND (reference sequence). Losses at the gene ends were 8 bases for V and 2 bases for J; bases not matched to a gene: 10. CDR3 protein: CASRVGGTGGTYEQYF. CDR3 bases: TGTGCCAGTCGAGTCGGGGGGACAGGGGGCACCTACGAGCAGTACTTC.

The chain is built from TRBV30 and TRBJ2-2; 8 bases agree with TRBD1. V lost 3 bases and J lost 6; bases outside the gene matches: 3. Germline values: CDR1 GTSNPN, CDR2 SVGIG (reference sequence). The length of the CDR3 is 13 residues. CDR3 sequence (DNA): TGTGCCTGGAGGCAGGGGGCGTCCGGGGAGCTGTTTTTT. Translated, it gives CAWRQGASGELFF.

The chain is built from TRBV28 and TRBJ1-5; no definite D call. CDR1 and CDR2 from the germline V gene are MDHEN and SYDVKM. V was cut by 6 bases and J by 1 base, with 7 bases left in between. CDR3 length: 13 amino acids. This CDR3 is CASSRGSNQPQHF. The CDR3 DNA is TGTGCCAGCAGCCGAGGCAGCAATCAGCCCCAGCATTTT.

This clone has a single count. This chain connects TRBV25-1 to TRBJ1-6, with D possibly matching TRBD1 (5 bases). V gave up 3 bases and J gave up 4 bases, with 13 bases separating them. There are 16 residues in the CDR3. Germline V lookup: CDR1 MGHDK, CDR2 SYGVNS. The CDR3 protein is CASSDLRGTYNSPLHF. In DNA, the CDR3 is TGTGCCAGCAGTGACCTTAGGGGAACTTATAATTCACCCCTCCACTTT.

The CDR3 DNA is TGTGCCTGGAGTGCCCAGGGTAATCAGCCCCAGCATTTT. Its protein is CAWSAQGNQPQHF. V is TRBV30 and J is TRBJ1-5; a possible D gene is TRBD1 (5 bases). Germline V CDR1 and CDR2: GTSNPN, SVGIG (reference sequence). CDR3 length equals 13 residues. V was trimmed by 1 base and J by 4 bases, leaving 8 bases between them.

The DNA of the CDR3 is TGTGCCAGCAGCCCCCTAGCGGGGGCTATACTCACAGATACGCAGTATTTT. It is translated as CASSPLAGAILTDTQYF. The genes are TRBV2 and TRBJ2-3; 10 bases map to TRBD2. The J segment lost 2 bases and the V segment lost 6 bases, leaving 11 bases of the junction unmatched. This CDR3 spans 17 amino acids. Germline values: CDR1 SNHLY, CDR2 FYNNEI.

Here the CDR3 DNA reads TGTGCCAGCCATATCGGGGGGGTGAACACTGAAGCTTTCTTT. It codes for CASHIGGVNTEAFF. V is TRBV27 and J is TRBJ1-1; possibly TRBD1 for D (5 bases). The CDR3 has 14 amino acids. V gave up 8 bases and J gave up 0 bases, with 13 bases separating them. Germline values: CDR1 MNHEY, CDR2 SMNVEV (reference sequence).

Here the CDR3 reads CASRWGMDNSPLHF. In DNA, the CDR3 is TGTGCCAGCAGATGGGGCATGGATAATTCACCCCTCCACTTT. This chain links TRBV27 with TRBJ1-6, with D possibly TRBD1 on 5 matching bases. The V end was cut by 6 bases, the J end by 5 bases, with 11 bases between. Germline V gives CDR1 MNHEY, CDR2 SMNVEV (reference sequence). The CDR3 loop spans 14 amino acids.